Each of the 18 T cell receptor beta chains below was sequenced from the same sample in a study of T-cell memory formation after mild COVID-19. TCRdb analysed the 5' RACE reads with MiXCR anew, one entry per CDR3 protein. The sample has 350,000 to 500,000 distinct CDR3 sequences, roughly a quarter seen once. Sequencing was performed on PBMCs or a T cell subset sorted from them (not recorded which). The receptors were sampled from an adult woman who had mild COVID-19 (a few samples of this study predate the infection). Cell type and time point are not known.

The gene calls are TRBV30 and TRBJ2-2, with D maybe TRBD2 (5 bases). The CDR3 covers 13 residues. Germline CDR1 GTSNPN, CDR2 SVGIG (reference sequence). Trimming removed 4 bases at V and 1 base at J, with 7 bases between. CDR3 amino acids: CAWKAENTGELFF. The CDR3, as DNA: TGTGCCTGGAAAGCGGAGAACACCGGGGAGCTGTTTTTT. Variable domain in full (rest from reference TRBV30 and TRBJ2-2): SQTIHQWPATLVQPVGSPLSLECTVEGTSNPNLYWYRQAAGRGLQLLFYSVGIGQISSEVPQNLSASRPQDRQFILSSKKLLLSDSGFYLCAWKAENTGELFFGEGSRLTVL.

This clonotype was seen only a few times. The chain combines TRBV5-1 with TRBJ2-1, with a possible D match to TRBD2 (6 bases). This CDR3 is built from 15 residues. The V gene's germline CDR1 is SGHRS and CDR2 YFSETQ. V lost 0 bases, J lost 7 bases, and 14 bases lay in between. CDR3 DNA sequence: TGCGCCAGCAGCTTGGGCGGGATGGGGCCAAATGAGCAGTTCTTC. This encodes CASSLGGMGPNEQFF.

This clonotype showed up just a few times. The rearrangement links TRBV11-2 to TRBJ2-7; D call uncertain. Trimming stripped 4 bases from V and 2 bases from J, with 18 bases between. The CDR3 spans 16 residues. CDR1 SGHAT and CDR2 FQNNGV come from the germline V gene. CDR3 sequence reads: CASSSQVTARTYEQYF. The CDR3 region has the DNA TGTGCCAGCAGCTCACAAGTAACGGCGAGAACCTACGAGCAGTACTTC.

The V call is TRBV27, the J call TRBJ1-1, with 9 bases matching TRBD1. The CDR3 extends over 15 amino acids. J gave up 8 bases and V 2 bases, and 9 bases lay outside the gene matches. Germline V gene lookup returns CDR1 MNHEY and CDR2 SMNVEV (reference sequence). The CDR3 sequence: CASSLRPTGTGEAFF. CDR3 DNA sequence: TGTGCCAGCAGTTTACGACCTACCGGGACAGGGGAAGCTTTCTTT.

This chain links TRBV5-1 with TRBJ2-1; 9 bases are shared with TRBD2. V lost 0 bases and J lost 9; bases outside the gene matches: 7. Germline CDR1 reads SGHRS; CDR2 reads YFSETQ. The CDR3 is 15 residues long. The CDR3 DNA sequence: TGCGCCAGCAGCTTGGTTGGCGGGGGGGCCTCTGAGCAGTTCTTC. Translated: CASSLVGGGASEQFF.

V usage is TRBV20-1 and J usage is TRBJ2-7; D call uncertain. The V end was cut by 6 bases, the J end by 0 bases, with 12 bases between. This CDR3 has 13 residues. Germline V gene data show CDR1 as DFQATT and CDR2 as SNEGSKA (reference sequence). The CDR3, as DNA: TGCAGTGCCGAGGAGAGACTCTCCTACGAGCAGTACTTC. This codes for CSAEERLSYEQYF.

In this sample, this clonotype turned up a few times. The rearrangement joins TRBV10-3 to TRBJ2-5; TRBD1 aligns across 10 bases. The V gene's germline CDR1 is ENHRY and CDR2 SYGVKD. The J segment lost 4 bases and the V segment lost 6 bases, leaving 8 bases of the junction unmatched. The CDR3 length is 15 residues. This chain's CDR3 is CAISQHDRGPETQYF. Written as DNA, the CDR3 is TGTGCCATCAGCCAACACGACAGGGGGCCAGAGACCCAGTACTTC.

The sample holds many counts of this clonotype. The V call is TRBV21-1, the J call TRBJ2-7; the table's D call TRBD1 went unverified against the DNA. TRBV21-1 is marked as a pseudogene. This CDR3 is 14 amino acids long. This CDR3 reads CASSKDFPGNEQYF. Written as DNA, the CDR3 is TGTGCCAGCAGCAAGGACTTCCCCGGGAACGAGCAGTACTTC.

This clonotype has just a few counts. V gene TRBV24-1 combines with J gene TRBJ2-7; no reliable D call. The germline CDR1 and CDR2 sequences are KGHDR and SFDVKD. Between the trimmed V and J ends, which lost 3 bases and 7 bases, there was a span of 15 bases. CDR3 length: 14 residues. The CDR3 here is CATSDNAPVLEQYF. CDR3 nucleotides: TGTGCCACCAGTGATAATGCACCCGTGTTGGAGCAGTACTTC.

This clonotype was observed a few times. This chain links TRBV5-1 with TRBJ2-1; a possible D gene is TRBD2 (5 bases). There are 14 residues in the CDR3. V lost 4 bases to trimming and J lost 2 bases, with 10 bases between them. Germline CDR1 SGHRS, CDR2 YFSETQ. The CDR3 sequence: CASSPAGTYNEQFF. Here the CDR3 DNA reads TGCGCCAGCAGCCCAGCCGGGACCTACAATGAGCAGTTCTTC.

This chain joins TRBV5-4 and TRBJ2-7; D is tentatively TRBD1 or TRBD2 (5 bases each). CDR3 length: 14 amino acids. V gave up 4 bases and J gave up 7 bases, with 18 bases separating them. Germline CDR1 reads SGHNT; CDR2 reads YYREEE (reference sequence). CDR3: CASSTGFGAEEQYF. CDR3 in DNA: TGTGCCAGCAGCACCGGGTTCGGGGCGGAGGAGCAGTACTTC.

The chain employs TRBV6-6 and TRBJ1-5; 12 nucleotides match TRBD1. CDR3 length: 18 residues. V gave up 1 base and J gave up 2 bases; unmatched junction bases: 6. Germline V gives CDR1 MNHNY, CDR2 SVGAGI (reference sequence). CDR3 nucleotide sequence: TGTGCCAGCAGTTACTGGGGGACAGGGGGCGCCCGCAATCAGCCCCAGCATTTT. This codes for CASSYWGTGGARNQPQHF.

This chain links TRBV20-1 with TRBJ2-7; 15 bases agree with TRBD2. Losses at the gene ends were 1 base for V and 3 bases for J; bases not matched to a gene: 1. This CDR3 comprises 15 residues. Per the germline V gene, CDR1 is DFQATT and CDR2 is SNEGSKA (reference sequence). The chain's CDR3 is CSARGTSGRGYEQYF. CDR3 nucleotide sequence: TGCAGTGCTAGAGGGACTAGCGGGAGGGGCTACGAGCAGTACTTC.

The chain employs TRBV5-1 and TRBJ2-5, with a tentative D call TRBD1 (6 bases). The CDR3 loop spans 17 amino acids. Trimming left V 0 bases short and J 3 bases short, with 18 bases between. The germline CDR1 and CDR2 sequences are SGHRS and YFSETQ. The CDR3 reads CASSLGMWTSGEETQYF. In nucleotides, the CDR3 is TGCGCCAGCAGCTTGGGTATGTGGACCTCAGGGGAAGAGACCCAGTACTTC. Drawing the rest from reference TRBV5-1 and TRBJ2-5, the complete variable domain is KAGVTQTPRYLIKTRGQQVTLSCSPISGHRSVSWYQQTPGQGLQFLFEYFSETQRNKGNFPGRFSGRQFSNSRSEMNVSTLELGDSALYLCASSLGMWTSGEETQYFGPGTRLLVL.

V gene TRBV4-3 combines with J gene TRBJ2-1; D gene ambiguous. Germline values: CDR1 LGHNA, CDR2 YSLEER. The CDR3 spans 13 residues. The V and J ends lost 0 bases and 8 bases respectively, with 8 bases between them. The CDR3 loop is CASSQDRVDEQFF. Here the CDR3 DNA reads TGCGCCAGCAGCCAAGATAGGGTGGATGAGCAGTTCTTC.

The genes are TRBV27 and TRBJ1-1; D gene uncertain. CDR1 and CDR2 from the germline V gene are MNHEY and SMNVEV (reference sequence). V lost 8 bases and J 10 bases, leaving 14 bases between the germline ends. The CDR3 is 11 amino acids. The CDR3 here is CASGVSSRAFF. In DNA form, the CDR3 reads TGTGCCAGCGGGGTTTCGAGTAGAGCTTTCTTT.

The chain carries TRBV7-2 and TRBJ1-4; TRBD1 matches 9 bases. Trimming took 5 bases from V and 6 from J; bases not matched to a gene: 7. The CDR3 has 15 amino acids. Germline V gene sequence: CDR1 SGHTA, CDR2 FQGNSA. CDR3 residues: CASSTRTGEHEKLFF. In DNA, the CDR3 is TGTGCCAGCAGCACCCGGACAGGGGAGCATGAAAAACTGTTTTTT.

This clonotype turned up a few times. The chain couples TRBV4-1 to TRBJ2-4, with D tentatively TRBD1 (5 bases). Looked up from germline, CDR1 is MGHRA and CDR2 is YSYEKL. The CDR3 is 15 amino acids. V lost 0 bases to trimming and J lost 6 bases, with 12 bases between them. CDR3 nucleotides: TGCGCCAGCAGCCAAGACGGGCAGGGTGGAAACATTCAGTACTTC. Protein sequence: CASSQDGQGGNIQYF.